The 18 T cell receptor beta chains presented below share a single source sample, sequenced in a study of shared clonotypes between healthy human individuals. The repertoire was sequenced with immunoSEQ multiplex PCR; TCRdb's copy has only in-frame clones and lacks some. The sample includes over 2 million clones, less than 95% of them seen just once. The sequenced sample consisted of naive CD4+ T cells from PBMCs. The sample's subset: CD45RA+ positively selected. The receptors derive from a man aged 18 to 30 in good health. Some clones in this sample may be carry-over from other donors' samples.

CDR3 coding DNA: TGTGCCAGCTCACCGCTAGCGGGAGGGGCTGAGCAGTTCTTC. It encodes CASSPLAGGAEQFF. The chain has TRBV18 and TRBJ2-1; the match to TRBD2 covers 12 bases. After removal of 3 bases from V and 9 bases from J, the junction contained 3 bases not matched to a gene. Per germline, CDR1 KGHSH and CDR2 LQKENI. The CDR3 loop spans 14 amino acids.

Concerning this clone: Other DNA sequences in this sample translate to the same CDR3. The J gene is TRBJ1-1, the V gene TRBV9; a possible D gene is TRBD1 (5 bases). Germline V gives CDR1 SGDLS, CDR2 YYNGEE. The ends were cut back, 4 bases at V and 3 bases at J, with 10 bases in the middle. The length of the CDR3 is 13 residues. The CDR3 DNA is TGTGCCAGCAGCAGGGGAGGTGACACTGAAGCTTTCTTT. Encoded protein: CASSRGGDTEAFF.

The chain carries TRBV7-2 and TRBJ2-2, with D hard to call. Per germline, CDR1 SGHTA and CDR2 FQGNSA. Trimming removed 5 bases at V and 0 bases at J, with 7 bases between. The CDR3 runs to 14 residues. The CDR3 protein is CASSLLPNTGELFF. The DNA for the CDR3 is TGTGCCAGCAGCCTCCTGCCGAACACCGGGGAGCTGTTTTTT.

The CDR3 nucleotides are TGTGCCAGCAGTTTAAAATTCGGGGGCGAGCAGTACTTC. Protein product: CASSLKFGGEQYF. V gene TRBV28 combines with J gene TRBJ2-7; TRBD2 might be the D (6 bases). Germline loops: CDR1 MDHEN, CDR2 SYDVKM. The CDR3 has 13 residues. V was trimmed by 2 bases and J by 6 bases, leaving 11 bases between them.

The J gene is TRBJ2-1, the V gene TRBV28; 7 bases match TRBD1. Germline CDR1 is MDHEN and CDR2 is SYDVKM. With 5 bases clipped from V and 8 bases from J, the junction kept 12 bases outside the gene matches. This CDR3 is 15 amino acids long. DNA of the CDR3: TGTGCCAGCAGTGGAAACCGACAGGGATTAGATGAGCAGTTCTTC. Translated: CASSGNRQGLDEQFF.

V is TRBV7-3 and J is TRBJ2-2; 7 bases agree with TRBD2. The CDR3 covers 16 residues. Germline V gene data show CDR1 as SGHTA and CDR2 as FQGTGA. The junction had 9 bases not matched to a gene; V was cut back by 3 bases and J by 5 bases. CDR3 in DNA: TGTGCCAGCAGCTTTAGGCGCGGGAGCTCAACCGGGGAGCTGTTTTTT. It codes for CASSFRRGSSTGELFF.

The chain employs TRBV19 and TRBJ2-6; 7 bases line up with TRBD2. Germline V CDR1 and CDR2: LNHDA, SQIVND (reference sequence). The CDR3 is 16 amino acids. The CDR3 region is CAPLREGKAGANVLTF. CDR3 in DNA: TGTGCACCCCTCAGGGAGGGTAAAGCCGGGGCCAACGTCCTGACTTTC. The whole variable domain, filled in from reference TRBV19 and TRBJ2-6, reads DGGITQSPKYLFRKEGQNVTLSCEQNLNHDAMYWYRQDPGQGLRLIYYSQIVNDFQKGDIAEGYSVSREKKESFPLTVTSAQKNPTAFYLCAPLREGKAGANVLTFGAGSRLTVL.

The genes are TRBV18 and TRBJ1-5; D is ambiguous. This CDR3 region has 14 residues. Germline loops: CDR1 KGHSH, CDR2 LQKENI. V was clipped by 3 bases and J by 4 bases, with 10 bases between them. Here the CDR3 DNA reads TGTGCCAGCTCACCCTCACAGCCGAATCAGCCCCAGCATTTT. Translation: CASSPSQPNQPQHF.

This chain links TRBV7-9 with TRBJ2-1; no firm D call. Germline CDR1 reads SEHNR; CDR2 reads FQNEAQ (reference sequence). Trimming removed 0 bases at V and 7 bases at J, with 10 bases between. This CDR3 comprises 14 residues. In DNA, the CDR3 is TGTGCCAGCAGCTTAGCCGAGTCGATGAATGAGCAGTTCTTC. This gives the protein CASSLAESMNEQFF.

The rearrangement joins TRBV12-1 to TRBJ1-2. TRBV12-1 is a recognized pseudogene. This CDR3 region has 9 residues. CDR3 nucleotides: TGTGCCAGCAGCTACGGGACGGCCTTC. Encoded protein: CASSYGTAF.

The chain has TRBV19 and TRBJ2-1; the D gene is possibly TRBD2 (5 bases). V was clipped by 7 bases and J by 0 bases, with 13 bases between them. The germline V gene has CDR1 LNHDA and CDR2 SQIVND (reference sequence). This CDR3 spans 15 amino acids. The CDR3 nucleotides are TGTGCCAGTAAGACACCAGGAGGCTCCTACAATGAGCAGTTCTTC. Protein sequence: CASKTPGGSYNEQFF.

CDR3 sequence: CASTNQGGSEQFF. CDR3 nucleotide sequence: TGTGCCAGCACTAATCAGGGAGGGTCGGAGCAGTTCTTC. The rearrangement joins TRBV9 to TRBJ2-1, with 7 bases matching TRBD2. The CDR3 contains 13 residues. The germline V gene encodes CDR1 SGDLS and CDR2 YYNGEE. Losses at the gene ends were 6 bases for V and 10 bases for J; bases not matched to a gene: 10.

As to this clone: The same CDR3 is also encoded by other DNA sequences in this sample. The gene calls are TRBV6-5 and TRBJ1-1; D might be TRBD1 (5 bases). The V end was cut by 2 bases, the J end by 6 bases, with 7 bases between. This CDR3 has 12 residues. CDR1 MNHEY and CDR2 SVGAGI come from the germline V gene. The CDR3 coding sequence is TGTGCCAGCAGTTACCGGGGGGCTGAAGCTTTCTTT. Its protein product is CASSYRGAEAFF.

This clone was recorded only once. The genes are TRBV5-1 and TRBJ2-3, with D uncertain. CDR3 length: 16 amino acids. Germline CDR1 and CDR2: SGHRS and YFSETQ. V was clipped by 0 bases and J by 2 bases, with 13 bases between them. CDR3 loop: CASSLASSRFTDTQYF. The CDR3 coding sequence is TGCGCCAGCAGCTTGGCCAGCTCTAGATTCACAGATACGCAGTATTTT.

The V call is TRBV7-2, the J call TRBJ1-1; D call uncertain. Germline loops: CDR1 SGHTA, CDR2 FQGNSA. This CDR3 has 15 residues. V was clipped by 4 bases and J by 0 bases, with 12 bases between them. The CDR3 region has the DNA TGTGCCAGCAGCTCAACCGGGGTTTTGAACACTGAAGCTTTCTTT. This encodes CASSSTGVLNTEAFF.

Regarding this clone: Other DNA sequences in the sample encode the same CDR3. This chain joins TRBV29-1 and TRBJ2-3, with D uncertain. The V end lost 0 bases, the J end lost 1 base, and 2 bases lay between the germline ends. The CDR3 runs 12 residues. CDR1 is SQVTM, CDR2 ANQGSEA, per germline. The CDR3 bases are TGCAGCGTTGAAGAGGGCACAGATACGCAGTATTTT. Encoded protein: CSVEEGTDTQYF.

Here the CDR3 DNA reads TGCGCCAGCAGCCAGGCCCCCCGGGCCCAAGAGACCCAGTACTTC. This gives the protein CASSQAPRAQETQYF. The chain combines TRBV4-1 with TRBJ2-5, with D hard to call. The CDR3 is made up of 15 amino acids. V was clipped by 3 bases and J by 1 base, with 12 bases between them. Germline assignment: CDR1 MGHRA and CDR2 YSYEKL.

The rearrangement joins TRBV19 to TRBJ1-5; no definite D call. CDR1 is LNHDA and CDR2 is SQIVND in the germline V gene (reference sequence). Deletions cut 5 bases from V and 4 bases from J, with 18 bases between. This CDR3 comprises 16 residues. CDR3 nucleotides: TGTGCCAGTAGTCCAAGACCGCCACGACAAAATCAGCCCCAGCATTTT. It is translated as CASSPRPPRQNQPQHF.